Detailed here is one T cell receptor beta chain. The record originates from a study of CD8+ T cells in alopecia areata. Study at large: Tofacitinib was taken orally by treated patients, and the dose was 5 to 10 mg twice daily. The study gave tofacitinib for 6 to 18 months, then 6 months off drug.

Lesional scalp punch biopsies and peripheral blood came from alopecia areata patients. Sorting of PBMCs yielded the CD4+ and CD8+ T cells. RNA was extracted and reverse transcribed into cDNA as the sequencing template. This table comes from immunoSEQ multiplex PCR, and its TCRdb copy is limited to in-frame clones, with some not included. The sample lists roughly 130,000 clones, roughly three fifths occurring once. Trimming at V came to 2 bases and at J to 3 bases, leaving 5 bases not matched to a gene. The CDR3 consists of 16 residues. CDR1 MGHRA and CDR2 YSYEKL come from the germline V gene. The gene calls are TRBV4-1 and TRBJ2-1; 9 positions agree with TRBD2. The sequence was obtained from a human donor with alopecia areata. The sequenced sample was CD4+ T cells sorted from blood, obtained at week 0. The CDR3, as DNA: TGCGCCAGCAGCCAATTGAGCGGGGGGTTCTACAATGAGCAGTTCTTC. Translated, it gives CASSQLSGGFYNEQFF.